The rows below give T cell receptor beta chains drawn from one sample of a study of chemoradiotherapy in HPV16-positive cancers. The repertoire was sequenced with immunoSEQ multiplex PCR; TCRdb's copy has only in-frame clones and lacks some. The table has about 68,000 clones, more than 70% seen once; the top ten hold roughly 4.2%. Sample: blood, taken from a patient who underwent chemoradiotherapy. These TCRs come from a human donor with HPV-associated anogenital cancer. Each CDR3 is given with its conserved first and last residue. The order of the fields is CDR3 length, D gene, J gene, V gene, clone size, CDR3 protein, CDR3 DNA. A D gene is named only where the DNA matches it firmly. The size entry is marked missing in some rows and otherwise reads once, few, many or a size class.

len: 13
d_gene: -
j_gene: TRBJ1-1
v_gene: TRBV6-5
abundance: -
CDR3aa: CASSSPMNTEAFF
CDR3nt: TGTGCCAGCAGTTCCCCCATGAACACTGAAGCTTTCTTT

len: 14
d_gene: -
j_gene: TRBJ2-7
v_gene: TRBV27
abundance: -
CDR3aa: CASRQLVDPAEQYF
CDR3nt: TGTGCCAGCAGGCAACTAGTAGATCCTGCCGAGCAGTACTTC

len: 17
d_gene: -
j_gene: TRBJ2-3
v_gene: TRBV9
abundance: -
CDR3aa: CASSPPWGRPSTDTQYF
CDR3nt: TGTGCCAGCAGCCCCCCCTGGGGCAGGCCGAGCACAGATACGCAGTATTTT

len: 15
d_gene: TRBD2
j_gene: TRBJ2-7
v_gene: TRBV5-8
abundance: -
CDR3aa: CASSWGLAGEYEQYF
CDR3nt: TGTGCCAGCAGCTGGGGACTAGCGGGGGAGTACGAGCAGTACTTC

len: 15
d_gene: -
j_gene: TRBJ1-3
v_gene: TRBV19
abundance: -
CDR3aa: CASSIAPDSGNTIYF
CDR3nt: TGTGCCAGTAGTATTGCCCCGGACTCTGGAAACACCATATATTTT

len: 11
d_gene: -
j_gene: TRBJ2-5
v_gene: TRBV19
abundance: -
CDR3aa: CASSMRETQYF
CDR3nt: TGTGCCAGTAGTATGAGAGAGACCCAGTACTTC

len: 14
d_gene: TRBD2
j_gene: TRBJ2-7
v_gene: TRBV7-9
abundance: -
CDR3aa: CASSLNSGGYEQYF
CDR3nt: TGTGCCAGCAGCTTAAACAGCGGGGGGTACGAGCAGTACTTC

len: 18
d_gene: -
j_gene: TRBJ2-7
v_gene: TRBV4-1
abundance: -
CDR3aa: CASSQVESPGRSSYEQYF
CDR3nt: TGCGCCAGCAGCCAAGTTGAATCCCCTGGCAGGTCCTCCTACGAGCAGTACTTC

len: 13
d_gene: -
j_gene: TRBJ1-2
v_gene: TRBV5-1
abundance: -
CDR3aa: CASSFNSNYGYTF
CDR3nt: TGCGCCAGCAGCTTCAACAGTAACTATGGCTACACCTTC

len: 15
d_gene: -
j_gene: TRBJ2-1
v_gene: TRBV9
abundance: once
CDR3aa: CASSVEGAQKNEQFF
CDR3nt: TGTGCCAGCAGCGTAGAAGGGGCGCAGAAAAATGAGCAGTTCTTC

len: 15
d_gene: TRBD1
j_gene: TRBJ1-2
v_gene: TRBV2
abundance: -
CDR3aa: CASSKRDRGKDGYTF
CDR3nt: TGTGCCAGCAGTAAGCGGGACAGGGGGAAGGATGGCTACACCTTC

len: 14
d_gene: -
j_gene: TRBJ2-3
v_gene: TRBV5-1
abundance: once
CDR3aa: CASRRGEPTDTQYF
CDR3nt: TGCGCCAGCAGACGGGGCGAACCCACAGATACGCAGTATTTT

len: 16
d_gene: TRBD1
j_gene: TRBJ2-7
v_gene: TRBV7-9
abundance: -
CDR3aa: CASSNPFWDRGGEQYF
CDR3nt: TGTGCCAGCAGCAACCCGTTTTGGGACAGGGGTGGGGAGCAGTACTTC

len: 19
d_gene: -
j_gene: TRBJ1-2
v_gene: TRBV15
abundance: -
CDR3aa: CATSNQSVRVLQANYGYTF
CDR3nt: TGTGCCACCAGCAACCAGAGTGTCCGGGTCCTCCAAGCTAACTATGGCTACACCTTC

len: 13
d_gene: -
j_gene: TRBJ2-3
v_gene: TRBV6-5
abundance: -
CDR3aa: CASSYSVADTQYF
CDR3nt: TGTGCCAGCAGTTACAGTGTGGCGGATACGCAGTATTTT

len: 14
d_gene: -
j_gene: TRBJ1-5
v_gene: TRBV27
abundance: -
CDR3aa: CASSLHYSNQPQHF
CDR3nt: TGTGCCAGCAGTTTACATTATAGCAATCAGCCCCAGCATTTT

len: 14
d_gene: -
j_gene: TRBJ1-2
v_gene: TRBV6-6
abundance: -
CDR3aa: CASSQGRGSYGYTF
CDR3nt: TGTGCCAGCAGCCAAGGGAGGGGTAGCTATGGCTACACCTTC

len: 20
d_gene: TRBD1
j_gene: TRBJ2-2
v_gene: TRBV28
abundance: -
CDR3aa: CASSTFRGQGIISNTGELFF
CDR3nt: TGTGCCAGCAGTACCTTCCGGGGACAGGGTATTATCTCTAACACCGGGGAGCTGTTTTTT

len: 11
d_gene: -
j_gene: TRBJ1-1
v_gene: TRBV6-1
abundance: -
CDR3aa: CASSEALEAFF
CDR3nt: TGTGCCAGCAGTGAAGCCCTTGAAGCTTTCTTT

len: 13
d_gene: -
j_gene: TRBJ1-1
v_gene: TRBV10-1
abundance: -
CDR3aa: CASSSTLNTEAFF
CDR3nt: TGCGCCAGCAGTTCTACTTTGAACACTGAAGCTTTCTTT

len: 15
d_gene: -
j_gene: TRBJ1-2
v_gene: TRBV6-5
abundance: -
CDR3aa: CASSLVRGANYGYTF
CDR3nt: TGTGCCAGCAGTCTCGTGCGGGGGGCTAACTATGGCTACACCTTC

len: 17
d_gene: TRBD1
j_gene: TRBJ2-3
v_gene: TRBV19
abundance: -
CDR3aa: CASSISRDRAGTDTQYF
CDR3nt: TGTGCCAGTAGTATAAGCCGCGACAGGGCCGGCACAGATACGCAGTATTTT

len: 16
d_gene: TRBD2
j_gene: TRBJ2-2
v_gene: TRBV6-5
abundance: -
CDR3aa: CASSSLAGGNTGELFF
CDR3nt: TGTGCCAGCAGTTCTTTAGCGGGAGGGAACACCGGGGAGCTGTTTTTT

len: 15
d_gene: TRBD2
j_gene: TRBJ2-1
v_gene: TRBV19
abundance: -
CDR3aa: CASSTGGGSYNEQFF
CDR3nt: TGTGCCAGTAGCACCGGCGGGGGCTCCTACAATGAGCAGTTCTTC

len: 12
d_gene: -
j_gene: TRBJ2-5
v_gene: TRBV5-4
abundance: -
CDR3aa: CAQTGTGETQYF
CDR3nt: TGTGCCCAAACAGGGACTGGAGAGACCCAGTACTTC